A single sample gave rise to the 29 T cell receptor beta chains below, sequenced in a study of control samples from healthy donors and cancer patients. The method was immunoSEQ multiplex PCR; TCRdb's version includes in-frame clones alone and lacks a portion of them. The sample yields about 53,000 clones, approximately 86% seen once. Sequencing was done on a sample of PBMCs. The receptors were sampled from a man aged 55 to 69 with head and neck cancer.

The CDR3 region is CASSLQGNTEAFF. The CDR3 DNA reads TGTGCCAGCAGCCTACAAGGGAACACTGAAGCTTTCTTT. The chain joins TRBV2 to TRBJ1-1, with no clear D. Trimming left V 6 bases short and J 1 base short, with 9 bases between. The CDR3 is 13 amino acids. Germline V CDR1 and CDR2: SNHLY, FYNNEI.

This sequence joins TRBV5-6 and TRBJ2-7; the D is unclear. V was shortened by 1 base and J by 2 bases, with 10 bases between the two germline ends. Per the germline V gene, CDR1 is SGHDT and CDR2 is YYEEEE. CDR3 length: 14 residues. This CDR3 reads CASSLYGVTYEQYF. In nucleotides, the CDR3 is TGTGCCAGCAGCTTGTATGGGGTTACCTACGAGCAGTACTTC.

CDR3 loop: CASSYGPTYEQYF. CDR3 in DNA: TGTGCCAGCAGCTATGGACCAACCTACGAGCAGTACTTC. J is TRBJ2-7 and V is TRBV5-4; D gene ambiguous. The CDR3 runs 13 residues. Germline V lookup: CDR1 SGHNT, CDR2 YYREEE (reference sequence). The V end was cut by 3 bases, the J end by 2 bases, with 9 bases between.

The gene calls are TRBV5-5 and TRBJ2-1, with TRBD2 matching 7 bases. Germline V gene data show CDR1 as SGHKS and CDR2 as YYEKEE (reference sequence). The CDR3 totals 14 residues. The ends lost 1 base at V and 14 bases at J; junction bases unmatched: 12. The DNA for the CDR3 is TGTGCCAGCAGCTTGTGGGAGGGGCAGCCGGAGGAGTTCTTC. Translated: CASSLWEGQPEEFF.

V usage is TRBV27 and J usage is TRBJ2-7; the D is unclear. V lost 0 bases and J lost 3, with 18 bases in between. The CDR3 contains 17 residues. Per germline, CDR1 MNHEY and CDR2 SMNVEV (reference sequence). The CDR3 coding sequence is TGTGCCAGCAGTTTATCGAAGTCGTGGGGAAATTACTACGAGCAGTACTTC. Protein product: CASSLSKSWGNYYEQYF.

This clone was counted a single time. V gene TRBV10-3 combines with J gene TRBJ1-4; tentative D call: TRBD1 (5 bases). The ends were cut back, 6 bases at V and 5 bases at J, with 16 bases in the middle. Per the germline V gene, CDR1 is ENHRY and CDR2 is SYGVKD. The CDR3 runs 15 residues. DNA of the CDR3: TGTGCCATCAGGGGCCATCGGGGGGACAATGAAAAACTGTTTTTT. Protein: CAIRGHRGDNEKLFF.

This chain connects TRBV6-1 to TRBJ2-4, with 12 bases fitting TRBD2. The ends lost 4 bases at V and 8 bases at J; junction bases unmatched: 9. The CDR3 spans 16 residues. Germline V gene sequence: CDR1 MNHNS, CDR2 SASEGT. CDR3 protein: CASSAMGRLAGDIQYF. The CDR3 nucleotides are TGTGCCAGCAGTGCCATGGGCCGACTAGCGGGAGACATTCAGTACTTC.

The sample holds one count of this clone. V gene TRBV7-8 combines with J gene TRBJ2-2; D possibly uses TRBD1 or TRBD2 (5 bases each). Germline CDR1 is SGHVS and CDR2 is FQNEAQ. The CDR3 sequence is 17 residues long. Trimming stripped 5 bases from V and 7 bases from J, with 23 bases between. As DNA, the CDR3 is TGTGCCAGCAGCCTTATGGGGACGCAGGGAAGGAGCGGGGAGCTGTTTTTT. This gives the protein CASSLMGTQGRSGELFF.

V usage is TRBV5-8 and J usage is TRBJ1-4; 7 nucleotides line up with TRBD1. This CDR3 is 16 amino acids long. V lost 3 bases and J lost 0; bases outside the gene matches: 5. Germline V gene lookup returns CDR1 SGHTS and CDR2 YDEGEE. The CDR3 here is CASSWGQFATNEKLFF. DNA of the CDR3: TGTGCCAGCAGCTGGGGACAGTTTGCAACTAATGAAAAACTGTTTTTT.

The gene calls are TRBV5-4 and TRBJ2-7, with 8 bases that match TRBD1. The ends lost 4 bases at V and 3 bases at J; junction bases unmatched: 12. The CDR3 is 16 amino acids. CDR1 and CDR2 from the germline V gene are SGHNT and YYREEE (reference sequence). The CDR3 DNA follows: TGTGCCAGCAGCCCAACCCCGGACAGGGTGGGCTACGAGCAGTACTTC. Translation: CASSPTPDRVGYEQYF.

V gene TRBV28 combines with J gene TRBJ2-5; no firm D call. The CDR3 runs to 14 residues. The ends were cut back, 3 bases at V and 4 bases at J, with 12 bases in the middle. Germline V gene lookup returns CDR1 MDHEN and CDR2 SYDVKM. This CDR3 reads CASSFLSRGETQYF. The CDR3 coding sequence is TGTGCCAGCAGTTTTTTGTCCCGTGGAGAGACCCAGTACTTC.

CDR3 coding DNA: TGTGCCAGCAATTTAAACAGGGGGCATACCGGGGAGCTGTTTTTT. Translation: CASNLNRGHTGELFF. The chain uses TRBV2 and TRBJ2-2; TRBD1 matches 9 bases. Germline V CDR1 and CDR2: SNHLY, FYNNEI. J lost 5 bases, V lost 7 bases, and 8 bases had no gene match. This CDR3 has 15 residues.

The V gene is TRBV5-1, the J gene TRBJ2-1; D gene ambiguous. The CDR3 loop spans 14 amino acids. CDR1 is SGHRS and CDR2 is YFSETQ in the germline V gene. V shed 5 bases and J shed 0 bases, with 9 bases lying between them. The CDR3 sequence is CASSPDVSYNEQFF. In DNA form, the CDR3 reads TGCGCCAGCAGTCCGGATGTCTCCTACAATGAGCAGTTCTTC.

J is TRBJ1-3 and V is TRBV28; tentative D call: TRBD1 (6 bases). The germline gives CDR1 MDHEN, CDR2 SYDVKM. This CDR3 contains 17 residues. V lost 5 bases to trimming and J lost 0 bases, with 17 bases between them. CDR3: CASSLGAYSNSGNTIYF. CDR3 coding DNA: TGTGCCAGCAGTCTGGGGGCCTATTCCAACTCTGGAAACACCATATATTTT.

The chain carries TRBV6-5 and TRBJ1-5; D uncertain. CDR1 is MNHEY, CDR2 SVGAGI, per germline. Trimming removed 3 bases from V and 5 bases from J, with 17 bases in between. The CDR3 is 16 amino acids. The CDR3 coding sequence is TGTGCCAGCAGTTATATTGCGAGTTTCCCCCATCAGCCCCAGCATTTT. It yields the protein CASSYIASFPHQPQHF.

This sequence joins TRBV19 and TRBJ2-7; TRBD1 aligns across 8 bases. The CDR3 runs to 14 residues. V gave up 3 bases and J gave up 4 bases; unmatched junction bases: 5. Germline assignment: CDR1 LNHDA and CDR2 SQIVND (reference sequence). DNA of the CDR3: TGTGCCAGTAGTATCAGGGGACAGGTATACGAGCAGTACTTC. Translating gives CASSIRGQVYEQYF.

The J gene is TRBJ1-2, the V gene TRBV29-1, with D hard to call. Germline V CDR1 and CDR2: SQVTM, ANQGSEA. V was shortened by 6 bases and J by 6 bases, with 8 bases between the two germline ends. The CDR3 loop spans 10 amino acids. In nucleotides, the CDR3 is TGCAGCGTAGGTGCGGATGGCTACACCTTC. Translated: CSVGADGYTF.

The V and J genes are TRBV5-1 and TRBJ2-1, with 11 positions matching TRBD2. V was pared by 4 bases and J by 4 bases, with 10 bases of the junction left unmatched. The CDR3 has 17 amino acids. CDR1 SGHRS and CDR2 YFSETQ come from the germline V gene. The DNA of the CDR3 is TGCGCCAGCAGCCTACTCCCCCCTAGCGGGGGGTACAATGAGCAGTTCTTC. It is translated as CASSLLPPSGGYNEQFF.

The V call is TRBV19, the J call TRBJ1-3, with D possibly TRBD1 on 6 matching bases. Germline CDR1 and CDR2: LNHDA and SQIVND (reference sequence). Trimming removed 8 bases from V and 1 base from J, with 9 bases in between. CDR3 length: 13 residues. CDR3 amino acids: CASPGHSGNTIYF. DNA of the CDR3: TGTGCCAGTCCGGGACATTCTGGAAACACCATATATTTT.

V usage is TRBV2 and J usage is TRBJ1-6; D is possibly TRBD1 (6 bases). In germline, CDR1 is SNHLY, CDR2 FYNNEI. This CDR3 spans 15 amino acids. Trimming stripped 5 bases from V and 3 bases from J, with 11 bases between. The CDR3 sequence is CASSFRDNYNSPLHF. In DNA form, the CDR3 reads TGTGCCAGCAGTTTTCGGGACAACTATAATTCACCCCTCCACTTT.

This clone appeared a few times. This sequence joins TRBV10-2 and TRBJ2-7, with a weak D call TRBD1 (5 bases). Trimming left V 3 bases short and J 3 bases short, with 12 bases between. The germline CDR1 and CDR2 sequences are WSHSY and SAAADI. The CDR3 sequence is 14 residues long. CDR3 DNA sequence: TGCGCCAGCAGTGATACAGGAATAATCTACGAGCAGTACTTC. Amino acid sequence: CASSDTGIIYEQYF.

The count of this clone is one. The junction departs from germline at one end; a sequencing error may be responsible. This sample includes further DNA sequences coding for the same CDR3. The rearrangement joins TRBV28 to TRBJ2-7, with no clear D. In germline, CDR1 is MDHEN, CDR2 SYDVKM. CDR3 length equals 14 residues. The CDR3 coding sequence is TGTGCCAGCAGGTCCGAGGAAAGCTCCTACGAGCAGTATTTC. This codes for CASRSEESSYEQYF.

The chain carries TRBV28 and TRBJ2-1, with 11 bases aligning to TRBD2. After removal of 4 bases from V and 10 bases from J, the junction contained 9 bases not matched to a gene. This CDR3 region has 15 residues. CDR1 is MDHEN and CDR2 is SYDVKM in the germline V gene. The CDR3 reads CASSSLAGGRGEQFF. CDR3 in DNA: TGTGCCAGCAGTTCTCTAGCGGGAGGACGGGGGGAGCAGTTCTTC. Together with reference TRBV28 and TRBJ2-1, the CDR3 gives the full variable domain: DVKVTQSSRYLVKRTGEKVFLECVQDMDHENMFWYRQDPGLGLRLIYFSYDVKMKEKGDIPEGYSVSREKKERFSLILESASTNQTSMYLCASSSLAGGRGEQFFGPGTRLTVL.

This chain connects TRBV13 to TRBJ2-6; weak D call: TRBD1 (7 bases). Trimming stripped 3 bases from V and 2 bases from J, with 20 bases between. There are 19 residues in the CDR3. CDR1 PRHDT and CDR2 FYEKMQ come from the germline V gene (reference sequence). CDR3 region: CASSFARGRSLAGANVLTF. CDR3 nucleotides: TGTGCCAGCAGCTTTGCCAGGGGGAGGTCTCTCGCTGGGGCCAACGTCCTGACTTTC.

In its sample, this clone was seen once. The rearrangement links TRBV30 to TRBJ1-2, with 7 nucleotides matching TRBD1. The V and J ends lost 1 base and 3 bases, in that order; junction bases with no gene match: 2. Germline CDR1 reads GTSNPN; CDR2 reads SVGIG (reference sequence). The CDR3 contains 13 residues. The CDR3 region has the DNA TGTGCCTGGAGTGGAGGGGGCTACTATGGCTACACCTTC. Translated, it gives CAWSGGGYYGYTF.

The chain has TRBV28 and TRBJ1-2; 7 bases fit TRBD1. The CDR3 runs to 14 residues. The ends lost 6 bases at V and 0 bases at J; junction bases unmatched: 4. Germline V lookup: CDR1 MDHEN, CDR2 SYDVKM. The CDR3 DNA reads as TGTGCCAGCAGACGACAGGGTTCTAACTATGGCTACACCTTC. Residues: CASRRQGSNYGYTF.

This clone appeared a few times. The chain is built from TRBV11-2 and TRBJ2-3; TRBD1 aligns across 11 bases. CDR3 length equals 13 residues. Germline CDR1 SGHAT, CDR2 FQNNGV. Germline trimming cut 9 bases from V and 5 bases from J; bases unmatched to any gene: 4. This chain's CDR3 is CASGQGAGDTQYF. The CDR3 coding sequence is TGTGCCAGTGGACAGGGGGCGGGAGATACGCAGTATTTT.

This rearrangement joins TRBV5-6 to TRBJ1-5, with D possibly being TRBD1 (6 bases). The CDR3 is made up of 14 amino acids. V lost 4 bases and J lost 1, with 9 bases in between. CDR1 is SGHDT, CDR2 YYEEEE, per germline. CDR3 nucleotides: TGTGCCAGCAGCCACAGGGTAAGCAATCAGCCCCAGCATTTT. It codes for CASSHRVSNQPQHF.

The genes are TRBV19 and TRBJ1-1; a weak D match, TRBD1 (6 bases). CDR3 size: 15 residues. Germline loops: CDR1 LNHDA, CDR2 SQIVND (reference sequence). Trimming shortened V by 7 bases and J by 4 bases, and 19 bases separated the two germline ends. This chain's CDR3 is CASTHLQGSPTEAFF. DNA for the CDR3: TGTGCCAGTACCCACCTTCAGGGGTCCCCCACTGAAGCTTTCTTT.